Each of the 23 T cell receptor beta chains below was sequenced from the same sample in a study of blood T cell repertoires in COVID-19. Libraries were prepared by immunoSEQ multiplex PCR; TCRdb keeps only in-frame clonotypes and omits some of them. Among about 240,000 clones listed, over 75% were seen once. Specimen: peripheral blood. The receptors stem from a man aged 25-40 years who had recovered from COVID-19.

This chain joins TRBV27 and TRBJ1-5, with 10 bases aligning to TRBD1. V lost 7 bases and J lost 4; bases outside the gene matches: 4. The CDR3 sequence is 14 residues long. Germline V lookup: CDR1 MNHEY, CDR2 SMNVEV (reference sequence). The CDR3 loop is CASKWGQGNQPQHF. In DNA form, the CDR3 reads TGTGCCAGCAAGTGGGGACAGGGGAATCAGCCCCAGCATTTT.

J is TRBJ2-1 and V is TRBV6-4; 10 nucleotides match TRBD2. Germline CDR1 MRHNA, CDR2 SNTAGT. The junction had 4 bases not matched to a gene; V was cut back by 2 bases and J by 3 bases. The CDR3 totals 16 residues. CDR3 sequence reads: CASSDQRGGIYNEQFF. The CDR3 nucleotides are TGTGCCAGCAGTGACCAGCGGGGGGGCATCTACAATGAGCAGTTCTTC.

The chain employs TRBV7-9 and TRBJ1-1; a weak D match, TRBD1 (5 bases). Trimming stripped 4 bases from V and 5 bases from J, with 14 bases between. Germline CDR1 SEHNR, CDR2 FQNEAQ (reference sequence). CDR3 length equals 14 residues. The CDR3 region has the DNA TGTGCCAGCAGCTCTTTGGTTGGGGGGACTGAAGCTTTCTTT. This sequence encodes CASSSLVGGTEAFF. Based on the CDR3 plus reference TRBV7-9 and TRBJ1-1, the full variable domain is DTGVSQNPRHKITKRGQNVTFRCDPISEHNRLYWYRQTLGQGPEFLTYFQNEAQLEKSRLLSDRFSAERPKGSFSTLEIQRTEQGDSAMYLCASSSLVGGTEAFFGQGTRLTVV.

V is TRBV19 and J is TRBJ1-4; 9 nucleotides agree with TRBD1. V lost 7 bases to trimming and J lost 5 bases; unmatched junction nucleotides: 5. There are 14 residues in the CDR3. Germline V CDR1 and CDR2: LNHDA, SQIVND (reference sequence). CDR3 nucleotide sequence: TGTGCCAGTATGAGGGGACAGGGAAATGAAAAACTGTTTTTT. Its protein product is CASMRGQGNEKLFF.

The chain couples TRBV9 to TRBJ1-1; D not certain. Germline CDR1 and CDR2: SGDLS and YYNGEE. The V gene lost 4 bases and the J gene lost 7 bases, with 20 bases spanning the gap. The CDR3 covers 15 residues. The CDR3 is CASSPISMGGNEAFF. DNA of the CDR3: TGTGCCAGCAGCCCGATATCGATGGGAGGAAATGAAGCTTTCTTT.

The chain carries TRBV19 and TRBJ2-5, with 8 bases lining up with TRBD2. This CDR3 spans 16 amino acids. Losses at the gene ends were 7 bases for V and 1 base for J; bases not matched to a gene: 11. Germline CDR1 reads LNHDA; CDR2 reads SQIVND (reference sequence). The CDR3 DNA sequence: TGTGCCAGTAAGCTGGGGATGGCGGGGGGCCAAGAGACCCAGTACTTC. Translation gives CASKLGMAGGQETQYF.

This clone was counted once. This chain links TRBV7-8 with TRBJ1-5, with 8 bases fitting TRBD1. There are 18 residues in the CDR3. Trimming took 0 bases from V and 1 from J; bases not matched to a gene: 8. CDR1 is SGHVS, CDR2 FQNEAQ, per germline. As DNA, the CDR3 is TGTGCCAGCAGCTTAGCGGTCGACAGGGGCCAGAGCAATCAGCCCCAGCATTTT. Translating gives CASSLAVDRGQSNQPQHF.

V gene TRBV19 combines with J gene TRBJ1-4; TRBD1 might be the D (5 bases). The germline gives CDR1 LNHDA, CDR2 SQIVND (reference sequence). The length of the CDR3 is 13 residues. V lost 7 bases, J lost 5 bases, and 11 bases lay in between. DNA for the CDR3: TGTGCCAGTAAGATGCGGACAAATGAAAAACTGTTTTTT. Translating gives CASKMRTNEKLFF.

The rearrangement joins TRBV5-1 to TRBJ2-5; 10 bases fit TRBD1. The junction had 5 bases not matched to a gene; V was cut back by 4 bases and J by 2 bases. CDR1 is SGHRS, CDR2 YFSETQ, per germline. The length of the CDR3 is 15 residues. This CDR3 is CASSQGTGVQETQYF. Here the CDR3 DNA reads TGCGCCAGCAGCCAGGGGACAGGGGTACAAGAGACCCAGTACTTC.

V usage is TRBV19 and J usage is TRBJ1-2; D not certain. The germline CDR1 and CDR2 sequences are LNHDA and SQIVND (reference sequence). Trimming pared 5 bases from V and 5 bases from J, leaving 9 bases between. The CDR3 loop spans 12 amino acids. The DNA for the CDR3 is TGTGCCAGTAGTTTCGGGATGTATGGCTACACCTTC. This codes for CASSFGMYGYTF.

The chain carries TRBV7-9 and TRBJ2-1, with TRBD2 identical over 10 bases. Germline CDR1 is SEHNR and CDR2 is FQNEAQ (reference sequence). The CDR3 is 15 residues long. J was trimmed by 4 bases and V by 5 bases; bases with no gene match: 5. The CDR3 spells CASSGGLAPYNEQFF. In nucleotides, the CDR3 is TGTGCCAGCAGCGGGGGACTAGCGCCTTACAATGAGCAGTTCTTC.

The rearrangement uses TRBV18 and TRBJ2-4; 7 bases match TRBD2. This CDR3 is 16 amino acids long. With V trimmed by 2 bases and J by 9 bases, 13 bases remained unmatched. Germline V CDR1 and CDR2: KGHSH, LQKENI. CDR3 nucleotides: TGTGCCAGCTCACCAACGACTAGCCAGATATCCCCCATTCAGTACTTC. Its protein is CASSPTTSQISPIQYF.

J is TRBJ1-2 and V is TRBV7-9; 8 positions match TRBD1. This CDR3 spans 14 amino acids. Germline V gene sequence: CDR1 SEHNR, CDR2 FQNEAQ (reference sequence). V shed 5 bases and J 6 bases; nucleotides not matched to a gene: 8. Here the CDR3 reads CASSLSDRGNGYTF. CDR3 bases: TGTGCCAGCAGCCTCTCCGACAGGGGAAATGGCTACACCTTC.

V and J are TRBV28 and TRBJ2-5, with D uncertain. V was cut by 5 bases and J by 0 bases, with 7 bases left in between. The length of the CDR3 is 13 residues. CDR1 and CDR2 from the germline V gene are MDHEN and SYDVKM. The CDR3 sequence is CASSGQNQETQYF. CDR3 sequence (DNA): TGTGCCAGCAGTGGGCAGAACCAAGAGACCCAGTACTTC.

The chain combines TRBV6-5 with TRBJ2-7, with TRBD1 matching over 8 bases. The V gene end was trimmed by 6 bases and the J gene end by 3 bases; junction bases not matched to a gene: 4. The germline V gene has CDR1 MNHEY and CDR2 SVGAGI. The CDR3 runs 13 residues. As DNA, the CDR3 is TGTGCCAGCAGGGGGACAGGAGACTACGAGCAGTACTTC. Its protein is CASRGTGDYEQYF.

This clone has a handful of counts. The chain recombines TRBV2 with TRBJ2-1; D not resolved. The CDR3 runs to 14 residues. Germline V gene data show CDR1 as SNHLY and CDR2 as FYNNEI. V was shortened by 0 bases and J by 7 bases, with 10 bases between the two germline ends. As DNA, the CDR3 is TGTGCCAGCAGTGAAGCCAGGCCTGGGAATGAGCAGTTCTTC. This sequence encodes CASSEARPGNEQFF.

This clone was seen a single time. This chain joins TRBV5-6 and TRBJ2-7; no definite D call. Trimming took off 1 base at V and 2 bases at J, with 7 bases between the two ends. This CDR3 has 13 residues. CDR1 SGHDT and CDR2 YYEEEE come from the germline V gene. CDR3: CASSLSQAYEQYF. In DNA, the CDR3 is TGTGCCAGCAGCTTGAGTCAGGCCTACGAGCAGTACTTC.

The CDR3 DNA sequence: TGTGCCAGCAGGGGACAGGGGAATATGAATGAGCAGTTCTTC. It specifies CASRGQGNMNEQFF. The chain employs TRBV28 and TRBJ2-1; 10 nucleotides agree with TRBD1. Per germline, CDR1 MDHEN and CDR2 SYDVKM. Trimming took 6 bases from V and 7 from J; bases not matched to a gene: 6. The length of the CDR3 is 14 residues.

V usage is TRBV28 and J usage is TRBJ1-2; D is unclear. The CDR3 contains 16 residues. V was trimmed by 3 bases and J by 4 bases, leaving 18 bases between them. The germline CDR1 and CDR2 sequences are MDHEN and SYDVKM. CDR3 DNA sequence: TGTGCCAGCAGTTTCCCCACGGGAGGAACCACCTATGGCTACACCTTC. Translation gives CASSFPTGGTTYGYTF.

The V gene is TRBV5-6, the J gene TRBJ2-5; TRBD1 might be the D (5 bases). Germline lookup yields CDR1 SGHDT and CDR2 YYEEEE. The length of the CDR3 is 13 residues. V was shortened by 6 bases and J by 2 bases, with 11 bases between the two germline ends. The CDR3 DNA sequence: TGTGCCAGCACTCCACGGACACAAGAGACCCAGTACTTC. This sequence encodes CASTPRTQETQYF.

This clone occurred a few times. CDR3 in DNA: TGTGCCAGCAGCTTTAGCGTTAACACTGAAGCTTTCTTT. Its protein is CASSFSVNTEAFF. The gene calls are TRBV11-3 and TRBJ1-1; no clear D gene. V shed 3 bases and J shed 2 bases, with 7 bases lying between them. The CDR3 is made up of 13 amino acids. Germline CDR1 and CDR2: SGHNT and YENEEA.

This clone occurred a few times. The chain is built from TRBV25-1 and TRBJ1-1, with 7 bases fitting TRBD1. The CDR3 runs to 16 residues. The germline V gene encodes CDR1 MGHDK and CDR2 SYGVNS. The V segment lost 5 bases and the J segment 3 bases; nucleotides outside the gene matches: 12. CDR3 sequence: CASSTRQGFGDTEAFF. CDR3 bases: TGTGCCAGCAGTACGCGACAGGGTTTCGGGGACACTGAAGCTTTCTTT.

The chain couples TRBV7-2 to TRBJ2-4; no reliable D call. This CDR3 spans 12 amino acids. The germline gives CDR1 SGHTA, CDR2 FQGNSA. V was trimmed by 2 bases and J by 7 bases, leaving 6 bases between them. The CDR3, as DNA: TGTGCCAGCAGCTTACCCGGGAACATTCAGTACTTC. Translating gives CASSLPGNIQYF.